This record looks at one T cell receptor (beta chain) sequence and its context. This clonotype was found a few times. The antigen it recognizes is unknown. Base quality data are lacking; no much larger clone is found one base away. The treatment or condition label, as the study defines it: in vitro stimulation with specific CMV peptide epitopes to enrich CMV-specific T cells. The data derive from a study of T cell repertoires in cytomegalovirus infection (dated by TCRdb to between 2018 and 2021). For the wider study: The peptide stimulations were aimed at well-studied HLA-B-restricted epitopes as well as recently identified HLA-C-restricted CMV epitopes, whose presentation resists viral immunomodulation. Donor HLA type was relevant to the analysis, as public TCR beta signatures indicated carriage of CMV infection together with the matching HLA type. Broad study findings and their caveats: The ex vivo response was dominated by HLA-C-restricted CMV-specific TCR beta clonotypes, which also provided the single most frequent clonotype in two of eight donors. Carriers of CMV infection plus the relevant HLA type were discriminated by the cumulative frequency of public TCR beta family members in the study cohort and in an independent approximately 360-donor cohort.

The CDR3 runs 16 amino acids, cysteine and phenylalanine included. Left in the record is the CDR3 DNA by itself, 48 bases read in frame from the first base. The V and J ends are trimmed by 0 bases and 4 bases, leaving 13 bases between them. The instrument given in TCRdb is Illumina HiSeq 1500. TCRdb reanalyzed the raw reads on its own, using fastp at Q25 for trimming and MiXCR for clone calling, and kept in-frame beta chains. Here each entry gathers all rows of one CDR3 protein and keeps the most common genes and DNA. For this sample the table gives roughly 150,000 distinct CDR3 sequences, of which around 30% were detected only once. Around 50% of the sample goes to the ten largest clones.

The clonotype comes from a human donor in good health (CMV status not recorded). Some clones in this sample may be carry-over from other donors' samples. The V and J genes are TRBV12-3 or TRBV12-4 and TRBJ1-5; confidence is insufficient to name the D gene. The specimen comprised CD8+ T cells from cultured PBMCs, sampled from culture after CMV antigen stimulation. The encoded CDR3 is CASSLALAGPNQPQHF. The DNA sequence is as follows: TGTGCCAGCAGTTTAGCCCTAGCAGGTCCTAATCAGCCCCAGCATTTT.